Included here is one T cell receptor (beta chain) sequence, with context. Its cognate antigen is unknown. Germline V lookup: CDR1 MNHNS, CDR2 SASEGT. Trimming at V came to 7 bases and at J to 1 base, leaving 5 bases not matched to a gene. The CDR3 has 15 residues. TCRdb used MiXCR to reprocess the 5' RACE reads, holding one entry per CDR3 protein. The sample records about 340,000 distinct CDR3 sequences, about 14% being singletons. This specimen comes from a study of CD8 T cells in ankylosing spondylitis. The study, taken as a whole, reports: Relatively rare in peripheral blood, disease-linked clones were also CD8+.

The genes are TRBV6-1 and TRBJ2-2, with TRBD1 matching 8 bases. This clonotype was obtained from a male donor with ankylosing spondylitis or in good health (not recorded which). The sample comprised blood, either unsorted or a sorted T cell fraction (not recorded which). The CDR3 nucleotides are TGTGCCAGCACCTTTGGGACAGGGAACACCGGGGAGCTGTTTTTT. Protein sequence: CASTFGTGNTGELFF.